The following is a TCR beta chain sequence with its context. Other DNA variants within this sample encode the same CDR3. Trimming took off 3 bases at V and 2 bases at J, with 11 bases between the two ends. Germline V gives CDR1 MDHEN, CDR2 SYDVKM. The CDR3 is 15 amino acids. The sample comes from a study of OX40 agonist ivuxolimab in advanced cancers. Produced via immunoSEQ multiplex PCR; TCRdb's table is partial and in-frame only. The data contain fewer than 100,000 clones, 80% to 90% of them seen just once; the ten biggest clones take up less than 2%. The material was CD4+ or CD8+ T cells sorted from blood, obtained in a trial of the OX40 agonist ivuxolimab. The sequence came from an adult with an advanced solid tumor such as melanoma, head and neck, liver or kidney cancer. V usage is TRBV28 and J usage is TRBJ1-5, with D possibly being TRBD1 (5 bases). This chain's CDR3 is CASSLRGFGNQPQHF. CDR3 DNA sequence: TGTGCCAGCAGTTTGAGGGGTTTTGGCAATCAGCCCCAGCATTTT.